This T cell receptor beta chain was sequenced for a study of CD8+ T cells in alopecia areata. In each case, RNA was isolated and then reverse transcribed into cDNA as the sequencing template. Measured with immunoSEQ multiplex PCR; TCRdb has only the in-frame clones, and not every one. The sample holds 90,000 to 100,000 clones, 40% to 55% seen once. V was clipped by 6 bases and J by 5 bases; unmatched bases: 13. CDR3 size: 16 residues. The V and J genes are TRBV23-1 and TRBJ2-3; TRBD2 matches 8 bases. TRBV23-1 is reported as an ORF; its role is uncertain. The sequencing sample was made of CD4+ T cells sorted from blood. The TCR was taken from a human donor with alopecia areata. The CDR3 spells CASRPKAGASVDTQYF. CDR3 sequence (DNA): TGCGCCAGCAGACCGAAAGCGGGAGCGTCGGTAGATACGCAGTATTTT.